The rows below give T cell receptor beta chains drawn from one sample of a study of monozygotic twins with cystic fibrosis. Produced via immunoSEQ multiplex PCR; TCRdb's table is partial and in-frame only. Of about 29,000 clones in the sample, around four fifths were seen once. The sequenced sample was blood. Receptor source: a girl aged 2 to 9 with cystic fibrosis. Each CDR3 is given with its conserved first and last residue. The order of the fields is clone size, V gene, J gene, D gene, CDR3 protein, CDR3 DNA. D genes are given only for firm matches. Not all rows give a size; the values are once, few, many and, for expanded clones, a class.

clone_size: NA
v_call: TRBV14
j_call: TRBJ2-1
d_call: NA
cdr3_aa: CASSQGPRFDEQFF
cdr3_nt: TGTGCCAGCAGCCAAGGCCCTAGGTTCGATGAGCAGTTCTTC

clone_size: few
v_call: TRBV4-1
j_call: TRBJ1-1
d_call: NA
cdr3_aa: CASSQDITGNTEAFF
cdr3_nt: TGCGCCAGCAGCCAAGACATTACGGGGAACACTGAAGCTTTCTTT

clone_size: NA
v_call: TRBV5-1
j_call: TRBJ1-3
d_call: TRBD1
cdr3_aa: CASQGGPGSGNTIYF
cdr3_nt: TGCGCCAGCCAAGGGGGCCCGGGGTCTGGAAACACCATATATTTT

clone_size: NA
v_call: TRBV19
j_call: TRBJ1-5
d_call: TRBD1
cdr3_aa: CASSIGGTAYNQPQHF
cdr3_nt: TGTGCCAGTAGTATAGGGGGGACAGCTTACAATCAGCCCCAGCATTTT

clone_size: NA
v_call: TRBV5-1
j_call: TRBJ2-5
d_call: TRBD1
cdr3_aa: CASSSRGQETQYF
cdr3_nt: TGCGCCAGCAGCTCCAGGGGGCAAGAGACCCAGTACTTC

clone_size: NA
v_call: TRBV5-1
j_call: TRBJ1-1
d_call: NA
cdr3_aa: CASSFLMNTEAFF
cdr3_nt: TGCGCCAGCAGCTTCCTAATGAACACTGAAGCTTTCTTT

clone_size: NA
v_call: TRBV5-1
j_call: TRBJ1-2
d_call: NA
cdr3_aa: CASSLRNDAKGYTF
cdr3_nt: TGCGCCAGCAGCTTACGGAATGATGCGAAAGGCTACACCTTC

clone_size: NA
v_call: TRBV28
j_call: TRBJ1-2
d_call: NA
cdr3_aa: CASSSGGYTF
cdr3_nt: TGTGCCAGCAGTTCAGGTGGCTACACCTTC

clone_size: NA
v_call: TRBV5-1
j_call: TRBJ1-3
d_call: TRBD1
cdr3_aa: CASSLYRGPGSGNTIYF
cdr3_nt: TGCGCCAGCAGCTTATACAGGGGGCCGGGCTCTGGAAACACCATATATTTT

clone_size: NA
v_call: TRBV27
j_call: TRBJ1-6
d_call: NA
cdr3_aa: CASSSVFYNSPLHF
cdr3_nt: TGTGCCAGCAGTTCCGTATTCTATAATTCACCCCTCCACTTT

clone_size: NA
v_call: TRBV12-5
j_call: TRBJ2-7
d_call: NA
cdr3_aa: CASGPGPSYEQYF
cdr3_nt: TGTGCTAGTGGTCCAGGGCCCTCCTACGAGCAGTACTTC

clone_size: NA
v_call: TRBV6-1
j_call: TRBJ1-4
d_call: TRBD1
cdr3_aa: CASSENTGVAEKLFF
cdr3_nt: TGTGCCAGCAGTGAAAACACAGGGGTGGCGGAAAAACTGTTTTTT

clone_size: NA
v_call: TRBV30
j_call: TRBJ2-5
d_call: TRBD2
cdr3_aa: CAWRGREGPVETQYF
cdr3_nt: TGTGCCTGGAGAGGTCGGGAGGGCCCGGTAGAGACCCAGTACTTC